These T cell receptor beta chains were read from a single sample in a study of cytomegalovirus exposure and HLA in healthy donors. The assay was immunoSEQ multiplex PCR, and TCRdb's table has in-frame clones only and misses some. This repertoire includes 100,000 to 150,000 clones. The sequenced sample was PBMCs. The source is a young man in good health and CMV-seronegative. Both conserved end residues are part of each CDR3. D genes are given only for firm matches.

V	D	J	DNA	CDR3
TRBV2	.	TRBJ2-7	TGTGCCAGCAGTGAAGAAGTAGCCTACTACGAGCAGTACTTC	CASSEEVAYYEQYF
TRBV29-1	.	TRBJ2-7	TGCAGCGTTGTGTACTATTACTCCTACGAGCAGTACTTC	CSVVYYYSYEQYF
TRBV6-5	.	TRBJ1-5	TGTGCCAGCAGTTTACGGAGCAATCAGCCCCAGCATTTT	CASSLRSNQPQHF
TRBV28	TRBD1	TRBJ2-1	TGTGCCAGCAGTGCGTACTCAGGGGGCGGAGATGAGCAGTTCTTC	CASSAYSGGGDEQFF
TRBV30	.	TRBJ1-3	TGTGCCTGGAGTGTTGGCATACAAGACACCATATATTTT	CAWSVGIQDTIYF
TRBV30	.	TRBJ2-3	TGTGCCTGGAGTGTACTCAAGAGCACAGATACGCAGTATTTT	CAWSVLKSTDTQYF
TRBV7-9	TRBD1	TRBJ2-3	TGTGCCAGCAGCGCCAGGGACAGGGGTCTAGGGACTACGCAGTATTTT	CASSARDRGLGTTQYF
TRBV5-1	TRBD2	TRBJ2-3	TGCGCCAGCAGCTTGGGACTAGCGGGAGTAGATACGCAGTATTTT	CASSLGLAGVDTQYF
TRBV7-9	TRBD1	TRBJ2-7	TGTGCCAGCAGCTTATTGACAGGGAGCGACAGCGAGCAGTACTTC	CASSLLTGSDSEQYF
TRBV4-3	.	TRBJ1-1	TGCGCCAGCAGCCAAGATGGCGGGGCAATTGAAGCTTTCTTT	CASSQDGGAIEAFF
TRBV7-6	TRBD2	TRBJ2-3	TGTGCCAGCAGCCATCCGGTCGGGACTAGCAAAGATACGCAGTATTTT	CASSHPVGTSKDTQYF
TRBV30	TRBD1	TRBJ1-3	TGTGCCTGGAGTGCCGGGATAGGGACAGGGGTAGGAAACACCATATATTTT	CAWSAGIGTGVGNTIYF
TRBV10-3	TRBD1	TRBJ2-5	TGTGCCATCAGTGTATCTAAGGGGGCAGTGGAGACCCAGTACTTC	CAISVSKGAVETQYF
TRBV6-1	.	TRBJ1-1	TGTGCCAGCACACCCTCCCCTGGAGGGGTTTTCTTT	CASTPSPGGVFF
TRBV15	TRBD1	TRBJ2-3	TGTGCCACCAGCAAACAGGGGTTTACAGATACGCAGTATTTT	CATSKQGFTDTQYF
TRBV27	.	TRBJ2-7	TGTGCCAGCAGTTTAGATAGCTCCTACGAGCAGTACTTC	CASSLDSSYEQYF